These 22 T cell receptor beta chains were sequenced from one sample in a study of blood T cell repertoires in COVID-19. Profiling relied on immunoSEQ multiplex PCR, and the TCRdb table lists in-frame clones only, not all of them. Of about 140,000 clones in the sample, 90% were seen once. The sample comprised peripheral blood. All receptors come from a woman older than 75 with acute or convalescent COVID-19.

The V call is TRBV6-5, the J call TRBJ1-2; possible D gene TRBD1, 5 bases. The CDR3 length is 12 residues. V dropped 5 bases and J dropped 7 bases, with 11 bases sitting between them. Germline lookup yields CDR1 MNHEY and CDR2 SVGAGI. The CDR3 loop reads CASSKTDGGYTF. The CDR3 DNA follows: TGTGCCAGCAGTAAGACAGACGGTGGCTACACCTTC.

CDR3 loop: CASSQGTGDRSGKLFF. CDR3 bases: TGTGCCAGCAGCCAGGGGACAGGGGACCGTAGCGGAAAACTGTTTTTT. This chain joins TRBV3-1 (or the pseudogene TRBV3-2) and TRBJ1-4, with 10 nucleotides matching TRBD1. The germline CDR1 and CDR2 sequences are LGHDT and YNNKEL (reference sequence). The CDR3 is 16 amino acids. The junction had 11 bases not matched to a gene; V was cut back by 3 bases and J by 10 bases.

The rearrangement links TRBV3-1 (or the pseudogene TRBV3-2) to TRBJ2-1, with TRBD1 identical over 7 bases. This CDR3 contains 15 residues. The germline V gene has CDR1 LGHDT and CDR2 YNNKEL (reference sequence). Germline trimming cut 1 base from V and 7 bases from J; bases unmatched to any gene: 7. Here the CDR3 reads CASSQVQGVWNEQFF. CDR3 bases: TGTGCCAGCAGCCAAGTCCAGGGGGTATGGAATGAGCAGTTCTTC.

This chain links TRBV4-1 with TRBJ1-2, with a tentative D call TRBD1 (6 bases). The CDR3 is 15 residues long. V was shortened by 3 bases and J by 3 bases, with 14 bases between the two germline ends. The germline CDR1 and CDR2 sequences are MGHRA and YSYEKL. CDR3 residues: CASSHPGTIYYGYTF. CDR3 bases: TGCGCCAGCAGCCACCCCGGGACAATTTACTATGGCTACACCTTC.

This sequence joins TRBV2 and TRBJ1-4; the match to TRBD1 covers 7 bases. Looked up from germline, CDR1 is SNHLY and CDR2 is FYNNEI. The V and J ends lost 7 bases and 4 bases, in that order; junction bases with no gene match: 6. The CDR3 loop spans 14 amino acids. The CDR3 is CASMGTANNEKLFF. DNA of the CDR3: TGTGCCAGCATGGGGACAGCTAATAATGAAAAACTGTTTTTT.

With respect to this clone: The identical CDR3 is also encoded by other nucleotide sequences in the sample. The chain has TRBV5-4 and TRBJ2-7, with D hard to call. There are 12 residues in the CDR3. V was trimmed by 0 bases and J by 2 bases, leaving 3 bases between them. The germline V gene encodes CDR1 SGHNT and CDR2 YYREEE (reference sequence). The CDR3, as DNA: TGTGCCAGCAGCTTGGATACCTACGAGCAGTACTTC. Its protein is CASSLDTYEQYF.

This rearrangement joins TRBV6-1 to TRBJ1-1; D remains ambiguous. Germline CDR1 and CDR2: MNHNS and SASEGT. The CDR3 extends over 13 amino acids. V lost 2 bases to trimming and J lost 4 bases, with 8 bases between them. The CDR3 nucleotides read TGTGCCAGCAGTGAAAATTACGGCACTGAAGCTTTCTTT. Its protein product is CASSENYGTEAFF.

This chain links TRBV7-2 with TRBJ1-5, with D tentatively TRBD1 (6 bases). Germline-derived CDR1 and CDR2 are SGHTA and FQGNSA. The V end was cut by 7 bases, the J end by 1 base, with 23 bases between. The CDR3 length is 18 residues. Here the CDR3 DNA reads TGTGCCAGCACCGCGCGGGGGGACACCTTGGGAAGCAATCAGCCCCAGCATTTT. This translates into CASTARGDTLGSNQPQHF.

This clone was seen more than once but under ten times. The gene calls are TRBV29-1 and TRBJ1-1, with D uncertain. This CDR3 has 13 residues. Trimming shortened V by 3 bases and J by 0 bases, and 8 bases separated the two germline ends. Germline lookup yields CDR1 SQVTM and CDR2 ANQGSEA. The DNA for the CDR3 is TGCAGCGTTGAGCGTCAGGTGAACACTGAAGCTTTCTTT. As protein: CSVERQVNTEAFF.

This clone was observed a single time. The chain joins TRBV21-1 to TRBJ1-6. TRBV21-1 is designated a pseudogene. CDR3 length: 18 residues. CDR3 DNA sequence: TGTGCCAGCAGCAAAGGGAGGCGGGGGTGCTCCTATAATTCACCCCTCCACTTT. Protein: CASSKGRRGCSYNSPLHF.

This chain joins TRBV3-1 (or the pseudogene TRBV3-2) and TRBJ1-3; D gene unclear. This CDR3 is 14 amino acids long. Germline V gives CDR1 LGHDT, CDR2 YNNKEL (reference sequence). The V gene lost 4 bases and the J gene lost 0 bases, with 7 bases spanning the gap. CDR3 DNA sequence: TGTGCCAGCAGCCCAGTCAGCTCTGGAAACACCATATATTTT. This codes for CASSPVSSGNTIYF.

The gene calls are TRBV18 and TRBJ2-7; 13 bases agree with TRBD2. The CDR3 has 16 residues. V lost 1 base, J lost 2 bases, and 2 bases stayed unmatched. The V gene's germline CDR1 is KGHSH and CDR2 LQKENI. The CDR3 sequence is CASSPLGLAGTYEQYF. The CDR3 DNA reads as TGTGCCAGCTCACCACTGGGACTAGCGGGGACCTACGAGCAGTACTTC.

The CDR3 nucleotides are TGTGCCACCCGCGGCATTGGGGGACAGGGCGATGGCTACACCTTC. This encodes CATRGIGGQGDGYTF. The rearrangement links TRBV10-3 to TRBJ1-2, with 9 bases lining up with TRBD1. The CDR3 has 15 residues. CDR1 is ENHRY, CDR2 SYGVKD, per germline. With V trimmed by 10 bases and J by 6 bases, 15 bases remained unmatched.

Here the CDR3 reads CASSLAPQETQYF. CDR3 sequence (DNA): TGCGCCAGCAGCTTGGCCCCTCAAGAGACCCAGTACTTC. J is TRBJ2-5 and V is TRBV5-1; unclear D gene. Per germline, CDR1 SGHRS and CDR2 YFSETQ. The CDR3 totals 13 residues. V lost 0 bases and J 2 bases, leaving 5 bases between the germline ends.

The V gene is TRBV4-3, the J gene TRBJ2-7; TRBD1 matches at 9 bases. J lost 3 bases, V lost 0 bases, and 21 bases had no gene match. Germline lookup yields CDR1 LGHNA and CDR2 YSLEER. The CDR3 loop spans 21 amino acids. The CDR3, as DNA: TGCGCCAGCAGCCAAGATCCCGGGCTGGGCTTGGGACAGGGTGCGGGCTACGAGCAGTACTTC. Its protein is CASSQDPGLGLGQGAGYEQYF.

The chain employs TRBV6-5 and TRBJ1-1; a possible D gene is TRBD1 (5 bases). This CDR3 spans 14 amino acids. CDR1 and CDR2 (germline): MNHEY, SVGAGI. The germline V and J ends were trimmed by 2 bases and 1 base, with 8 bases remaining between them. CDR3 region: CASSYGAGNTEAFF. CDR3 sequence (DNA): TGTGCCAGCAGTTACGGGGCAGGGAACACTGAAGCTTTCTTT.

The rearrangement uses TRBV5-4 and TRBJ2-5; D might be TRBD2 (6 bases). This CDR3 has 11 amino acids. Germline CDR1 and CDR2: SGHNT and YYREEE (reference sequence). The V end was cut by 7 bases, the J end by 3 bases, with 7 bases between. The chain's CDR3 is CASRREETQYF. CDR3 bases: TGTGCCAGCCGGAGGGAAGAGACCCAGTACTTC.

The chain has TRBV5-1 and TRBJ2-3; 7 bases align to TRBD1. The CDR3 has 17 amino acids. V was clipped by 5 bases and J by 3 bases; unmatched bases: 15. The germline CDR1 and CDR2 sequences are SGHRS and YFSETQ. CDR3 residues: CASRAGQVEVRTDTQYF. CDR3 coding DNA: TGCGCCAGCAGGGCCGGACAGGTAGAAGTAAGGACAGATACGCAGTATTTT.

This clone was recorded once. The rearrangement links TRBV5-4 to TRBJ1-2; 8 bases are a match to TRBD1. CDR3 length: 14 amino acids. From germline, CDR1 is SGHNT and CDR2 YYREEE (reference sequence). The ends lost 1 base at V and 6 bases at J; junction bases unmatched: 5. The CDR3 bases are TGTGCCAGCAGCTTGATCGCAGGGGGCGATGGCTACACCTTC. This encodes CASSLIAGGDGYTF.

V and J are TRBV5-4 and TRBJ1-3; TRBD1 matches 7 bases. CDR1 and CDR2 from the germline V gene are SGHNT and YYREEE (reference sequence). J was trimmed by 0 bases and V by 6 bases; bases with no gene match: 9. The CDR3 length is 16 residues. Here the CDR3 DNA reads TGTGCCAGCACCAAGGGGGGACAGTTCTCTGGAAACACCATATATTTT. Its translation is CASTKGGQFSGNTIYF.

This CDR3 reads CASSQGLNTEAFF. The CDR3 region has the DNA TGTGCCAGCAGCCAGGGGTTGAACACTGAAGCTTTCTTT. V usage is TRBV9 and J usage is TRBJ1-1, with D possibly TRBD1 on 6 matching bases. From germline, CDR1 is SGDLS and CDR2 YYNGEE. V dropped 4 bases and J dropped 0 bases, with 7 bases sitting between them. The CDR3 covers 13 residues.

This chain links TRBV5-5 with TRBJ1-2; D is perhaps TRBD1 (6 bases). The CDR3 has 17 residues. Germline-derived CDR1 and CDR2 are SGHKS and YYEKEE (reference sequence). Trimming took 3 bases from V and 7 from J, leaving 25 bases between them. The CDR3 bases are TGTGCCAGCAGCTCCGCAAACCCACAGGGCCTCCGGTCTGGCTACACCTTC. Translated: CASSSANPQGLRSGYTF.